A single TCR beta chain is shown here with its context. Between the trimmed V and J ends, which lost 6 bases and 5 bases, there was a span of 11 bases. Looked up from germline, CDR1 is MDHEN and CDR2 is SYDVKM. The length of the CDR3 is 12 residues. Seattle-derived patients entered the study during active infection and were followed longitudinally. The sample comes from a study of blood T cell repertoires in COVID-19. Study-level background: Italy, Spain and the United States were the sources of the convalescent and acute COVID-19 samples. Sources were T cells, B-cell-depleted T cells, or PBMCs; the material itself was cDNA or gDNA.

Produced via immunoSEQ multiplex PCR; TCRdb's table is partial and in-frame only. The table lists about 170,000 clones, roughly four fifths of them singletons. The specimen sequenced was peripheral blood. This receptor was identified in a woman older than 75 with COVID-19, enrolled during active disease. The V call is TRBV28, the J call TRBJ2-7; the D gene is possibly TRBD1 (5 bases). Here the CDR3 DNA reads TGTGCCAGCAGCCCAGGGTATCACGAGCAGTACTTC. Translating gives CASSPGYHEQYF.